This is a list of T cell receptor beta chains from one sample in a study of OX40 agonist ivuxolimab in advanced cancers. Method: immunoSEQ multiplex PCR; TCRdb's copy keeps in-frame clones and lacks some. The table lists roughly 23,000 clones, approximately 85% of them singletons. The material sequenced was CD4+ or CD8+ T cells sorted from blood, taken in a trial of the OX40 agonist ivuxolimab. These receptors all stem from an adult with an advanced solid tumor such as melanoma, head and neck, liver or kidney cancer. Both conserved end residues are part of each CDR3. A D gene is named only where the DNA matches it firmly. The size of a clone is reported for some rows only, either as once, few or many, or as a class for expanded clones.

TRBV2,15,TRBJ1-5,.,.,CASRNRDGPNQPQHF,TGTGCCAGCAGAAACCGGGACGGCCCCAATCAGCCCCAGCATTTT
TRBV5-8,13,TRBJ2-7,.,.,CASSTQGSYEQYF,TGTGCCAGCAGCACACAGGGTTCCTACGAGCAGTACTTC
TRBV7-9,12,TRBJ1-2,.,.,CASPGRDGGYTF,TGTGCCAGCCCGGGCAGGGATGGAGGCTACACCTTC
TRBV6-1,15,TRBJ1-4,.,few,CASSEVGGTNEKLFF,TGTGCCAGCAGTGAAGTAGGGGGGACTAATGAAAAACTGTTTTTT
TRBV11-2,14,TRBJ1-2,.,medium-sized,CASSLGVSLYGYTF,TGTGCCAGCAGCTTAGGAGTCAGCCTCTATGGCTACACCTTC
TRBV19,18,TRBJ1-1,.,.,CASSIEVGREIRNTEAFF,TGTGCCAGTAGTATAGAAGTGGGAAGGGAAATTAGGAACACTGAAGCTTTCTTT
TRBV27,12,TRBJ1-4,.,.,CASSPTNEKLFF,TGTGCCAGCAGTCCAACTAATGAAAAACTGTTTTTT
TRBV7-6,18,TRBJ1-1,.,.,CASSSGGQGTQGATEAFF,TGTGCCAGCAGCTCCGGGGGGCAGGGGACCCAAGGGGCTACTGAAGCTTTCTTT
TRBV7-9,13,TRBJ1-1,.,.,CASRLGTNTEAFF,TGTGCCAGCAGGTTAGGTACGAACACTGAAGCTTTCTTT
TRBV5-1,15,TRBJ1-1,.,.,CASSLGVTSSTEAFF,TGCGCCAGCAGCTTGGGGGTAACATCGAGCACTGAAGCTTTCTTT